These T cell receptor beta chains were read from a single sample in a study of vaccination and CD4 T cells after COVID-19. No antigens are known for them. TCRdb ran MiXCR on the PCR reads and lists one entry per CDR3 protein. Of more than 15,000 distinct CDR3 sequences listed, roughly three fifths are singletons. Source: CD4+ T cells from blood, cultured in vitro, taken after SARS-CoV-2 vaccination. These receptors came from a human donor who had recovered from COVID-19. Both conserved end residues are part of each CDR3. D genes are given only for firm matches. Some rows mark clone size as missing; the rest say once, few, many or name a class of expanded clone.

clone size	J gene	D gene	V gene	CDR3 DNA	CDR3 protein
.	TRBJ1-5	.	TRBV7-2	TGTGCCAGCAGCTTTGACAGGAATCAGCCCCAGCATTTT	CASSFDRNQPQHF
.	TRBJ1-2	.	TRBV29-1	TGCAGCGTTTCCCCTCAGTACTATGGCTACACCTTC	CSVSPQYYGYTF
.	TRBJ2-3	TRBD2	TRBV7-2	TGTGCCAGCAGCTTGGGCGGGAGGGAAAGGGATACGCAGTATTTT	CASSLGGRERDTQYF
.	TRBJ1-2	.	TRBV2	TGTGCCAGTCGAAACAGGTATTCTGGCTACACCTTC	CASRNRYSGYTF
few	TRBJ1-3	.	TRBV7-2	TGTGCCAGCAGCTTAGCGTTCTCTGGAAACACCATATATTTT	CASSLAFSGNTIYF
few	TRBJ2-3	.	TRBV20-1	TGCAGTGCTAGAATGTATACCCTCACAGATACGCAGTATTTT	CSARMYTLTDTQYF
.	TRBJ1-1	.	TRBV28	TGTGCCAGTAAGACAGCAGTAAAAGCTTTCTTT	CASKTAVKAFF
.	TRBJ1-2	.	TRBV6-1	TGTGCCAGCAGTGAAGCTAGTAAGGCAGGTTATGGCTACACCTTC	CASSEASKAGYGYTF
.	TRBJ1-2	.	TRBV20-1	TGCAGTGCAAAAGGGGGAACGGACTATGGCTACACCTTC	CSAKGGTDYGYTF
.	TRBJ1-3	.	TRBV6-1	TGTGCCAGCAGGCCAGGAGAATCTGGAAACACCATATATTTT	CASRPGESGNTIYF
.	TRBJ2-5	TRBD2	TRBV11-2	TGTGCCAGCAGCTTTCGTCGGACTAGCGAGACCCAGTACTTC	CASSFRRTSETQYF
.	TRBJ2-7	TRBD1	TRBV7-3	TGTGCCAGCAGCCCAACCGGGACAGCCTACGAGCAGTACTTC	CASSPTGTAYEQYF
.	TRBJ2-3	.	TRBV10-3	TGTGCCACCGGCGACAAAACCAGGGCAGATACGCAGTATTTT	CATGDKTRADTQYF
.	TRBJ2-7	TRBD2	TRBV6-2/TRBV6-3	TGTGCCAGCAGTTCCGTCGGACTAGCGGGGGTCTATCAATACGAGCAGTACTTC	CASSSVGLAGVYQYEQYF
.	TRBJ2-2	.	TRBV7-9	TGTGCCAGCAGCTTAGCTGGGGGACAACGGGTGACCGGGGAGCTGTTTTTT	CASSLAGGQRVTGELFF
.	TRBJ2-5	TRBD2	TRBV9	TGTGCCAGCAGCGTCCGGGCTAACCGGGGAGGGGAGACCCAGTACTTC	CASSVRANRGGETQYF
few	TRBJ2-2	.	TRBV6-1	TGTGCCAGCAGTGAAGTAATGCCGGGTACCGGGGAGCTGTTTTTT	CASSEVMPGTGELFF
once	TRBJ2-7	TRBD1	TRBV2	TGTGCCAGCAGTGAGGTGCAGGGGGACATGGGGGAGCAGTACTTC	CASSEVQGDMGEQYF
.	TRBJ1-6	TRBD1	TRBV7-2	TGTGCCAGCAGCTTAGACCGGTCAGGGGGGAATTCACCCCTCCACTTT	CASSLDRSGGNSPLHF
.	TRBJ1-5	.	TRBV6-2/TRBV6-3	TGTGCCAGCAGTTCCCGACTCGTGGGGGCTCGGCAGCCCCAGCATTTT	CASSSRLVGARQPQHF
.	TRBJ1-1	.	TRBV24-1	TGTGCCACCAGTAAGGGGTTGGGGACTGAAGCTTTCTTT	CATSKGLGTEAFF
.	TRBJ2-5	TRBD2	TRBV9	TGTGCCAGCAGCGCCGCTCTAGCGGGGGGTGCCCAAGAGACCCAGTACTTC	CASSAALAGGAQETQYF
once	TRBJ2-6	.	TRBV7-8	TGTGCCAGCAGCTTAGGAGTGAGGGGACTCTCTGGGGCCAACGTCCTGACTTTC	CASSLGVRGLSGANVLTF
few	TRBJ1-1	.	TRBV7-9	TGTGCCAGCAGCCCCTCGTGGGGGACTGAAGCTTTCTTT	CASSPSWGTEAFF
.	TRBJ1-2	.	TRBV21-1	TGTGCCAGCAGCGAAGAGGCGGGGAACTATGGCTACACCTTC	CASSEEAGNYGYTF
.	TRBJ2-5	TRBD2	TRBV7-3	TGTGCCAGCAGCCCCGGGACTAGAGGGCTCAAGGGGGAGACCCAGTACTTC	CASSPGTRGLKGETQYF
.	TRBJ2-2	.	TRBV30	TGTGCCTGGGGCGAACACGGGGAGCTGTTTTTT	CAWGEHGELFF
medium-sized	TRBJ1-2	.	TRBV2	TGTGCCGGCGGGTCCTATAACTATGGCTACACCTTC	CAGGSYNYGYTF
.	TRBJ2-5	.	TRBV6-4	TGTGCCAGCATGGACCGGGACGGCGGTCCCACCCAGTACTTC	CASMDRDGGPTQYF
.	TRBJ1-6	.	TRBV20-1	TGCAGTGCTAGGGAGGACAGCTCCTATAATTCACCCCTCCACTTT	CSAREDSSYNSPLHF
few	TRBJ2-1	TRBD2	TRBV27	TGTGCCAGCAGTTTCCCTAGCGGGAGCTCCTACAATGAGCAGTTCTTC	CASSFPSGSSYNEQFF
.	TRBJ1-1	TRBD1	TRBV11-1	TGTGCCAGCAGCAGGGCCCCGGGACAGAAAACTGAAGCTTTCTTT	CASSRAPGQKTEAFF
.	TRBJ1-2	TRBD1	TRBV7-9	TGTGCCAGCAGCTTAGACACAGGGGCTAACTATGGCTACACCTTC	CASSLDTGANYGYTF
once	TRBJ2-1	.	TRBV7-8	TGTGCCAGCAGCTTAGTGGGAGATGACTATGAGCAGTTCTTC	CASSLVGDDYEQFF
few	TRBJ1-5	.	TRBV7-2	TGTGCCAGCAGCGTTTTACATAGCAATCAGCCCCAGCATTTT	CASSVLHSNQPQHF
.	TRBJ2-7	.	TRBV20-1	TGCAGTGCTAGATTCGGACGGGAGCAGTACTTC	CSARFGREQYF
.	TRBJ2-5	TRBD2	TRBV20-1	TGCAGTGCTAGGAGGTCAGCGGGGGTGAAAGAGACCCAGTACTTC	CSARRSAGVKETQYF
.	TRBJ2-7	.	TRBV19	TGTGCCAGTAGTAGTACCGAGTACGAGCAGTACTTC	CASSSTEYEQYF
few	TRBJ2-3	.	TRBV20-1	TGCAGTGCTAGAGGGGGGGCTACAGATACGCAGTATTTT	CSARGGATDTQYF
.	TRBJ1-1	.	TRBV7-2	TGTGCCAGCAGATACACGGGGGCGAACACTGAAGCTTTCTTT	CASRYTGANTEAFF
.	TRBJ1-3	.	TRBV10-3	TGTGCCATCAGTGGTACGTACACCTCTGGAAACACCATATATTTT	CAISGTYTSGNTIYF
.	TRBJ2-3	TRBD2	TRBV7-8	TGTGCCAGCAGCTTAGCCGCTAGCGGGGTAAGAGATACGCAGTATTTT	CASSLAASGVRDTQYF
.	TRBJ2-3	TRBD1	TRBV7-6	TGTGCCAGCAGCTTAGAAGCAAGGGGGCGCAAGTATTTT	CASSLEARGRKYF
.	TRBJ1-6	.	TRBV5-4	TGTGCCAGCAGCTTGGGCGTTCAGGATTCACCCCTCCACTTT	CASSLGVQDSPLHF